These 11 T cell receptor beta chains originate from one sample sequenced in a study of cytomegalovirus exposure and HLA in healthy donors. In the PCR, 60 Vbeta and 13 Jbeta primers were used. This table comes from immunoSEQ multiplex PCR, and its TCRdb copy is limited to in-frame clones, with some not included. Altogether fewer than 100,000 clones are present, 76% being singletons, with the ten largest covering about 2%. Source material: PBMCs. These TCRs come from a man aged 35-49 years in good health and CMV-seronegative.

This clone was seen only a few times. The rearrangement links TRBV4-1 to TRBJ2-1, with 8 positions matching TRBD2. The CDR3 is 15 residues long. CDR1 and CDR2 (germline): MGHRA, YSYEKL. V lost 4 bases and J lost 3; bases outside the gene matches: 5. In DNA form, the CDR3 reads TGCGCCAGCAGCCCAAGCGGGAGCGACTACAATGAGCAGTTCTTC. It codes for CASSPSGSDYNEQFF.

In this sample, this clone turned up a few times. The chain recombines TRBV7-2 with TRBJ1-5; tentatively, D is TRBD1 (5 bases). Germline CDR1 SGHTA, CDR2 FQGNSA. This CDR3 comprises 16 residues. Trimming cost V 1 base and J 0 bases, with 10 bases left between them. The CDR3 sequence: CASSLGGAPSNQPQHF. DNA of the CDR3: TGTGCCAGCAGCTTAGGTGGGGCCCCTAGCAATCAGCCCCAGCATTTT.

This rearrangement joins TRBV6-5 to TRBJ1-1; D is ambiguous. This CDR3 contains 16 residues. Germline CDR1 reads MNHEY; CDR2 reads SVGAGI. Trimming pared 0 bases from V and 5 bases from J, leaving 16 bases between. CDR3 sequence: CASSYSSSVMWTEAFF. The CDR3 DNA reads as TGTGCCAGCAGTTACTCGAGTTCCGTAATGTGGACTGAAGCTTTCTTT.

J is TRBJ2-1 and V is TRBV19; 11 bases match TRBD1. Germline V gene data show CDR1 as LNHDA and CDR2 as SQIVND (reference sequence). V shed 1 base, J shed 6 bases, and the junction held 5 bases outside the gene matches. CDR3 length: 16 residues. This CDR3 is CASSIGGDRGGNEQFF. The CDR3 DNA is TGTGCCAGTAGTATAGGAGGGGACAGGGGGGGCAATGAGCAGTTCTTC.

In this sample, this clone turned up a few times. The chain links TRBV4-3 to TRBJ2-3, with 7 bases lining up with TRBD2. The germline V gene encodes CDR1 LGHNA and CDR2 YSLEER. Trimming removed 0 bases from V and 2 bases from J; junction bases left unmatched: 5. The CDR3 is 16 residues long. CDR3 amino acids: CASSQDRDYNTDTQYF. The CDR3 nucleotides read TGCGCCAGCAGCCAAGATCGGGACTACAACACAGATACGCAGTATTTT.

The rearrangement joins TRBV9 to TRBJ2-2; the D gene is possibly TRBD2 (5 bases). Between the trimmed V and J ends, which lost 4 bases and 8 bases, there was a span of 9 bases. CDR1 is SGDLS, CDR2 YYNGEE, per germline. The CDR3 loop spans 12 amino acids. The DNA of the CDR3 is TGTGCCAGCAGCCTGAGGACTGGGGAGCTGTTTTTT. Its translation is CASSLRTGELFF.

The V and J genes are TRBV6-1 and TRBJ1-1, with D maybe TRBD1 (6 bases). The CDR3 runs to 14 residues. Per germline, CDR1 MNHNS and CDR2 SASEGT. The germline V and J ends were trimmed by 2 bases and 2 bases, with 9 bases remaining between them. CDR3: CASSEQTGNTEAFF. The CDR3, as DNA: TGTGCCAGCAGTGAACAGACAGGTAACACTGAAGCTTTCTTT.

This clone occurred a few times. This chain's CDR3 is CASSWNRDGETQYF. The CDR3 coding sequence is TGTGCCAGCAGTTGGAACAGGGATGGGGAGACCCAGTACTTC. The V and J genes are TRBV28 and TRBJ2-5; D may be TRBD1 (6 bases). Trimming left V 4 bases short and J 5 bases short, with 14 bases between. The CDR3 totals 14 residues. The germline V gene encodes CDR1 MDHEN and CDR2 SYDVKM.

The chain links TRBV30 to TRBJ1-4, with 11 bases identical to TRBD1. The CDR3 has 16 residues. The V gene's germline CDR1 is GTSNPN and CDR2 SVGIG (reference sequence). V dropped 2 bases and J dropped 4; count of bases not matched to a gene: 6. The CDR3 DNA sequence: TGTGCCTGGAGTTCTGGGACAGGGGGTGGTAATGAAAAACTGTTTTTT. Protein sequence: CAWSSGTGGGNEKLFF.

The V gene is TRBV4-2, the J gene TRBJ1-6; D unresolved. This CDR3 has 18 residues. Per the germline V gene, CDR1 is LGHNA and CDR2 is YNFKEQ. V dropped 0 bases and J dropped 4 bases, with 16 bases sitting between them. The CDR3 reads CASSQEGVAPLYNSPLHF. Here the CDR3 DNA reads TGTGCCAGCAGCCAAGAGGGCGTCGCCCCTCTATATAATTCACCCCTCCACTTT.

The chain couples TRBV7-9 to TRBJ2-7; 9 positions match TRBD1. V lost 3 bases to trimming and J lost 2 bases; unmatched junction nucleotides: 2. The CDR3 runs 14 residues. CDR1 and CDR2 (germline): SEHNR, FQNEAQ (reference sequence). This chain's CDR3 is CASSLGQGTYEQYF. The CDR3 coding sequence is TGTGCCAGCAGCTTGGGACAGGGCACCTACGAGCAGTACTTC.